These 30 T cell receptor beta chains were all obtained from the same sample, sequenced in a study of blood T cell repertoires in COVID-19. The repertoire was sequenced with immunoSEQ multiplex PCR; TCRdb's copy has only in-frame clones and lacks some. The sample has roughly 380,000 clones, about nine tenths seen once; the top ten hold 1%. The sample was PBMCs or T cells enriched from blood (not recorded which). The receptor set was obtained from a woman aged 25 to 39 who had been exposed to COVID-19.

This clone appeared a few times. This chain joins TRBV9 and TRBJ2-1; D may be TRBD1 (5 bases). Germline CDR1 and CDR2: SGDLS and YYNGEE. This CDR3 is 14 amino acids long. The ends were cut back, 3 bases at V and 5 bases at J, with 12 bases in the middle. Here the CDR3 DNA reads TGTGCCAGCAGCGGAAGACAGAAGCACAATGAGCAGTTCTTC. Amino acids: CASSGRQKHNEQFF. The variable domain in full, completed from reference TRBV9 and TRBJ2-1, reads DSGVTQTPKHLITATGQRVTLRCSPRSGDLSVYWYQQSLDQGLQFLIQYYNGEERAKGNILERFSAQQFPDLHSELNLSSLELGDSALYFCASSGRQKHNEQFFGPGTRLTVL.

This clone was seen a single time. The chain joins TRBV5-1 to TRBJ1-1; a possible D gene is TRBD1 (6 bases). Deletions cut 2 bases from V and 6 bases from J, with 11 bases between. There are 13 residues in the CDR3. The germline gives CDR1 SGHRS, CDR2 YFSETQ. The CDR3 DNA reads as TGCGCCAGCAGCTTCGGGGGGCGGGCTGAAGCTTTCTTT. Protein: CASSFGGRAEAFF.

CDR3 amino acids: CASSLVSGSTNQPQHF. The CDR3 DNA reads TGTGCCAGCAGCTTAGTAAGTGGCAGTACAAATCAGCCCCAGCATTTT. This chain connects TRBV11-2 to TRBJ1-5; D gene unclear. The CDR3 is 16 residues long. With 1 base removed from V and 4 bases from J, the gap between germline ends came to 14 bases. Germline CDR1 and CDR2: SGHAT and FQNNGV.

The chain couples TRBV5-1 to TRBJ1-1; a possible D gene is TRBD1 (6 bases). Trimming stripped 4 bases from V and 5 bases from J, with 21 bases between. This CDR3 has 16 amino acids. Germline CDR1 is SGHRS and CDR2 is YFSETQ. CDR3 sequence: CASSTGLAGVGTEAFF. In DNA form, the CDR3 reads TGCGCCAGCAGCACCGGGTTGGCAGGGGTCGGGACTGAAGCTTTCTTT.

The chain couples TRBV7-9 to TRBJ2-7; 13 positions agree with TRBD2. The CDR3 spans 17 residues. CDR1 and CDR2 (germline): SEHNR, FQNEAQ (reference sequence). The V segment lost 3 bases and the J segment 0 bases; nucleotides outside the gene matches: 5. Here the CDR3 DNA reads TGTGCCAGCAGCTTGGGACTAGCGGGAATGAGCTCCTACGAGCAGTACTTC. Amino acid sequence: CASSLGLAGMSSYEQYF.

The chain carries TRBV30 and TRBJ1-5; 10 bases are a match to TRBD1. Unmatched junction bases numbered 6, after V lost 0 bases and J lost 4 bases. Germline assignment: CDR1 GTSNPN and CDR2 SVGIG (reference sequence). The CDR3 extends over 16 amino acids. This CDR3 is CAWSVMGTGVNQPQHF. The CDR3 bases are TGTGCCTGGAGTGTAATGGGGACAGGGGTAAATCAGCCCCAGCATTTT.

The genes are TRBV28 and TRBJ1-5; TRBD1 agrees at 9 bases. The trim removed 6 bases at V and 6 bases at J, leaving 6 bases unmatched. From germline, CDR1 is MDHEN and CDR2 SYDVKM. CDR3 length equals 14 residues. The CDR3 DNA reads TGTGCCAGCAGGACGGGACAGGGACTTCAGCCCCAGCATTTT. It is translated as CASRTGQGLQPQHF.

The CDR3: CASSDGGQGSKYGYTF. The CDR3 nucleotides read TGTGCCAGCAGTGACGGCGGCCAGGGGAGTAAATATGGCTACACCTTC. The chain links TRBV25-1 to TRBJ1-2, with D possibly TRBD1 on 6 matching bases. Germline V gene data show CDR1 as MGHDK and CDR2 as SYGVNS. The CDR3 length is 16 residues. V shed 3 bases and J shed 5 bases, with 19 bases lying between them.

The CDR3 loop is CAITTGTGFTEAFF. Written as DNA, the CDR3 is TGTGCCATCACCACGGGAACAGGGTTCACTGAAGCTTTCTTT. The chain is built from TRBV10-3 and TRBJ1-1, with a weak D call TRBD1 (6 bases). The CDR3 has 14 residues. Trimming took 7 bases from V and 4 from J, leaving 16 bases between them. CDR1 ENHRY and CDR2 SYGVKD come from the germline V gene.

V gene TRBV29-1 combines with J gene TRBJ1-3; TRBD1 matches at 7 bases. Germline CDR1 SQVTM, CDR2 ANQGSEA. CDR3 length equals 16 residues. J lost 0 bases, V lost 1 base, and 6 bases had no gene match. CDR3 in amino acids: CSVEGVDRDSGNTIYF. The CDR3 bases are TGCAGCGTTGAAGGGGTCGACAGGGACTCTGGAAACACCATATATTTT.

The V call is TRBV20-1, the J call TRBJ1-6; D not resolved. Looked up from germline, CDR1 is DFQATT and CDR2 is SNEGSKA (reference sequence). This CDR3 region has 11 residues. Between the trimmed V and J ends, which lost 0 bases and 14 bases, there was a span of 8 bases. In nucleotides, the CDR3 is TGCAGTGCTAGAGAACCTCGCGCCCTCCACTTT. Its translation: CSAREPRALHF.

The chain is built from TRBV20-1 and TRBJ2-2; D gene ambiguous. CDR1 DFQATT and CDR2 SNEGSKA come from the germline V gene (reference sequence). The CDR3 totals 12 residues. Trimming left V 3 bases short and J 6 bases short, with 8 bases between. DNA of the CDR3: TGCAGTGCTAGTGGGCTAGCCGGGGAGCTGTTTTTT. This translates into CSASGLAGELFF.

This chain connects TRBV28 to TRBJ2-1; 12 nucleotides align to TRBD2. Losses at the gene ends were 2 bases for V and 8 bases for J; bases not matched to a gene: 16. Germline CDR1 reads MDHEN; CDR2 reads SYDVKM. The CDR3 covers 19 residues. The CDR3 nucleotides read TGTGCCAGCAGTTTACACCTTACCACAGGACTAGCGGGAAGCTATGAGCAGTTCTTC. Translation: CASSLHLTTGLAGSYEQFF.

CDR3 DNA sequence: TGCGCCAGCAGCTATACGACTAGCGAGACCTACGAGCAGTACTTC. Translated: CASSYTTSETYEQYF. The chain employs TRBV5-1 and TRBJ2-7, with 8 bases lining up with TRBD2. The CDR3 consists of 15 residues. The V segment lost 3 bases and the J segment 2 bases; nucleotides outside the gene matches: 7. CDR1 is SGHRS and CDR2 is YFSETQ in the germline V gene.

This rearrangement joins TRBV3-1 (or the pseudogene TRBV3-2) to TRBJ2-3; TRBD2 agrees at 9 bases. This CDR3 is built from 15 residues. CDR1 and CDR2 (germline): LGHDT, YNNKEL (reference sequence). The junction had 3 bases not matched to a gene; V was cut back by 2 bases and J by 3 bases. CDR3 region: CASSQLAGATDTQYF. The CDR3 DNA sequence: TGTGCCAGCAGCCAATTAGCGGGAGCAACAGATACGCAGTATTTT.

The V call is TRBV11-3, the J call TRBJ2-7; the match to TRBD2 covers 13 bases. The CDR3 runs 15 residues. The germline CDR1 and CDR2 sequences are SGHNT and YENEEA. Trimming removed 5 bases from V and 3 bases from J; junction bases left unmatched: 4. CDR3 nucleotide sequence: TGTGCCAGCAGCCCAGGGACTAGCGGGAACTACGAGCAGTACTTC. This translates into CASSPGTSGNYEQYF.

The chain employs TRBV19 and TRBJ1-5; maybe TRBD1 (6 bases). V was pared by 7 bases and J by 0 bases, with 19 bases between. Germline assignment: CDR1 LNHDA and CDR2 SQIVND (reference sequence). The CDR3 consists of 17 residues. CDR3 amino acids: CASNPEGGISSNQPQHF. The CDR3 region has the DNA TGTGCCAGTAACCCTGAGGGGGGGATTAGTAGCAATCAGCCCCAGCATTTT.

The chain employs TRBV28 and TRBJ1-5, with D tentatively TRBD1 (6 bases). Germline assignment: CDR1 MDHEN and CDR2 SYDVKM. There are 15 residues in the CDR3. V lost 6 bases to trimming and J lost 7 bases, with 19 bases between them. The CDR3 loop reads CASSRTQGMDQPQHF. The CDR3 DNA reads as TGTGCCAGCAGCCGAACGCAGGGGATGGACCAGCCCCAGCATTTT.

This clone was counted ten times or more. The chain employs TRBV15 and TRBJ2-7, with a tentative D call TRBD1 (6 bases). V dropped 3 bases and J dropped 6 bases, with 27 bases sitting between them. The CDR3 covers 18 residues. The V gene's germline CDR1 is LNHNV and CDR2 YYDKDF (reference sequence). Written as DNA, the CDR3 is TGTGCCACCAGCAGCGGCCCCGGGACACCCTTGGTGGTCATCGAGCAGTACTTC. Residues: CATSSGPGTPLVVIEQYF.

This clone occurred a few times. The chain uses TRBV9 and TRBJ2-7; TRBD1 might be the D (6 bases). CDR1 is SGDLS and CDR2 is YYNGEE in the germline V gene. V dropped 3 bases and J dropped 2 bases, with 15 bases sitting between them. The CDR3 covers 15 residues. The CDR3 DNA is TGTGCCAGCAGCGCCTCCGGGACACCAGCCTACGAGCAGTACTTC. Protein sequence: CASSASGTPAYEQYF.

This clone was found once. The CDR3 sequence is CASGLAAGTGFRSMNTEAFF. In DNA, the CDR3 is TGTGCTAGTGGTTTGGCGGCCGGGACAGGGTTCAGGAGCATGAACACTGAAGCTTTCTTT. The chain links TRBV12-5 to TRBJ1-1; 9 nucleotides agree with TRBD1. CDR1 LGHNT and CDR2 FRNRAP come from the germline V gene. This CDR3 region has 20 residues. Germline trimming cut 1 base from V and 0 bases from J; bases unmatched to any gene: 15. Using reference TRBV12-5 and TRBJ1-1 for the parts outside the CDR3, the full variable domain is DARVTQTPRHKVTEMGQEVTMRCQPILGHNTVFWYRQTMMQGLELLAYFRNRAPLDDSGMPKDRFSAEMPDATLATLKIQPSEPRDSAVYFCASGLAAGTGFRSMNTEAFFGQGTRLTVV.

Many counts were recorded for this clone. The CDR3 sequence is CASSLDRVYEQYF. CDR3 sequence (DNA): TGTGCCAGCAGCTTGGACAGGGTCTACGAGCAGTACTTC. V is TRBV11-3 and J is TRBJ2-7, with 8 nucleotides matching TRBD1. CDR3 size: 13 residues. Germline-derived CDR1 and CDR2 are SGHNT and YENEEA. J was trimmed by 3 bases and V by 3 bases; bases with no gene match: 1.

The chain employs TRBV15 and TRBJ2-5; 10 bases line up with TRBD2. CDR3 length: 19 amino acids. CDR1 LNHNV and CDR2 YYDKDF come from the germline V gene (reference sequence). The trim removed 2 bases at V and 0 bases at J, leaving 12 bases unmatched. The chain's CDR3 is CATSRTGPSGSPDQETQYF. The CDR3 region has the DNA TGTGCCACCAGCAGAACAGGGCCTAGCGGGAGCCCCGACCAAGAGACCCAGTACTTC.

J is TRBJ2-3 and V is TRBV18; possible D gene TRBD2, 6 bases. Germline loops: CDR1 KGHSH, CDR2 LQKENI. Trimming cost V 3 bases and J 3 bases, with 13 bases left between them. The CDR3 consists of 15 residues. The CDR3 region is CASSPKEGFTDTQYF. CDR3 coding DNA: TGTGCCAGCTCACCTAAGGAGGGGTTTACAGATACGCAGTATTTT.

The chain is built from TRBV9 and TRBJ2-1; tentatively, D is TRBD1 (7 bases). V lost 4 bases and J 4 bases, leaving 24 bases between the germline ends. This CDR3 has 18 residues. Germline lookup yields CDR1 SGDLS and CDR2 YYNGEE. CDR3 nucleotide sequence: TGTGCCAGCAGCACCACCTCCTCGCGGGACAGCCCTTACAATGAGCAGTTCTTC. Amino acid sequence: CASSTTSSRDSPYNEQFF.

The J gene is TRBJ2-1, the V gene TRBV9, with 8 bases that match TRBD2. The CDR3 contains 15 residues. Germline V lookup: CDR1 SGDLS, CDR2 YYNGEE. The ends lost 0 bases at V and 5 bases at J; junction bases unmatched: 4. The CDR3 loop reads CASSVGSGDDNEQFF. CDR3 in DNA: TGTGCCAGCAGCGTAGGTAGCGGGGACGACAATGAGCAGTTCTTC.

The chain uses TRBV7-2 and TRBJ1-2, with 7 bases identical to TRBD1. V shed 4 bases, J shed 2 bases, and the junction held 13 bases outside the gene matches. Germline V lookup: CDR1 SGHTA, CDR2 FQGNSA. The CDR3 runs 17 residues. CDR3 bases: TGTGCCAGCAGCTCCTTACAGGGGCCCGGGGCGAACTATGGCTACACCTTC. Translating it yields CASSSLQGPGANYGYTF.

The chain couples TRBV5-6 to TRBJ2-3, with 10 bases matching TRBD2. CDR3 length: 15 amino acids. Germline-derived CDR1 and CDR2 are SGHDT and YYEEEE. V dropped 0 bases and J dropped 4; count of bases not matched to a gene: 2. The DNA for the CDR3 is TGTGCCAGCAGCTTGGGACTAGCGGGCTCAGATACGCAGTATTTT. This gives the protein CASSLGLAGSDTQYF.

This clone has only one observation. The V and J genes are TRBV28 and TRBJ2-7, with 11 nucleotides matching TRBD2. Trimming took 6 bases from V and 4 from J; bases not matched to a gene: 8. This CDR3 region has 15 residues. Looked up from germline, CDR1 is MDHEN and CDR2 is SYDVKM. The CDR3 spells CASSAHSGRAYEQYF. CDR3 nucleotide sequence: TGTGCCAGCAGCGCGCATAGCGGGAGGGCTTACGAGCAGTACTTC.

The V gene is TRBV28, the J gene TRBJ1-5, with 7 positions matching TRBD1. The CDR3 runs to 15 residues. With V trimmed by 5 bases and J by 7 bases, 11 bases remained unmatched. CDR1 and CDR2 (germline): MDHEN, SYDVKM. The CDR3 here is CASSGNRGSIQPQHF. CDR3 in DNA: TGTGCCAGCAGTGGGAACAGGGGCAGTATACAGCCCCAGCATTTT.